A selection of T cell receptor beta chains follows, all from one sample in a study of blood T cell repertoires in COVID-19. Profiling relied on immunoSEQ multiplex PCR, and the TCRdb table lists in-frame clones only, not all of them. The sample records 200,000 to 250,000 clones, about 85% being singletons. Sample: PBMCs or T cells enriched from blood (not recorded which). These receptors all stem from a man between 25 and 39 years old who had recovered from COVID-19. The CDR3 runs from the conserved cysteine through the conserved F or W. The order of the fields is D gene, J gene, V gene, clone size, CDR3 DNA, CDR3 protein. The D gene is left open where the match is weak. Size values are once, few and many counts, or a class for expanded clones, and some rows have none.

D gene: -; J gene: TRBJ2-3; V gene: TRBV3-1/TRBV3-2; clone size: once; CDR3 DNA: TGTGCCAGCAGCCAAGGCGGCCCGCGGACAGATACGCAGTATTTT; CDR3 protein: CASSQGGPRTDTQYF
D gene: -; J gene: TRBJ2-1; V gene: TRBV7-8; clone size: -; CDR3 DNA: TGTGCCAGCAGCTTAGAGCGTCTGGTAGCGCTCTACAATGAGCAGTTCTTC; CDR3 protein: CASSLERLVALYNEQFF
D gene: -; J gene: TRBJ1-6; V gene: TRBV30; clone size: -; CDR3 DNA: TGTGCCCTAGGGGGGGGAAGAAATTCACCCCTCCACTTT; CDR3 protein: CALGGGRNSPLHF
D gene: -; J gene: TRBJ1-6; V gene: TRBV13; clone size: -; CDR3 DNA: TGTGCCAGCAGACGGCACCTCTCCGGGACTAGTTTCTATAATTCACCCCTCCACTTT; CDR3 protein: CASRRHLSGTSFYNSPLHF
D gene: -; J gene: TRBJ2-3; V gene: TRBV18; clone size: -; CDR3 DNA: TGTGCCAGCTCACCATCACAGGACGGCACAGATACGCAGTATTTT; CDR3 protein: CASSPSQDGTDTQYF
D gene: -; J gene: TRBJ1-2; V gene: TRBV21-1; clone size: -; CDR3 DNA: TGTGCCAGCAGCACTCGGGACAGGGGATATGGCTACACCTTC; CDR3 protein: CASSTRDRGYGYTF
D gene: TRBD1; J gene: TRBJ2-7; V gene: TRBV3-1/TRBV3-2; clone size: -; CDR3 DNA: TGTGCCAGCAGACAACGAGGGGGGACAGGGACCTACGAGCAGTACTTC; CDR3 protein: CASRQRGGTGTYEQYF
D gene: TRBD2; J gene: TRBJ2-7; V gene: TRBV28; clone size: -; CDR3 DNA: TGTGCCAGCAGTTTAGTAGCTAGCGGGAGCAGGGAGCAGTACTTC; CDR3 protein: CASSLVASGSREQYF
D gene: -; J gene: TRBJ1-5; V gene: TRBV18; clone size: once; CDR3 DNA: TGTGCCAGCTCCCCGGGGGAAAATCAGCCCCAGCATTTT; CDR3 protein: CASSPGENQPQHF
D gene: -; J gene: TRBJ2-7; V gene: TRBV18; clone size: -; CDR3 DNA: TGTGCCAGCTCACCCCAAGAGCGGGCCCACGAGCAGTACTTC; CDR3 protein: CASSPQERAHEQYF
D gene: TRBD1; J gene: TRBJ2-7; V gene: TRBV10-3; clone size: -; CDR3 DNA: TGTGCCATCGCGACCGGGACAGGGGGGTCGGAGCAGTACTTC; CDR3 protein: CAIATGTGGSEQYF
D gene: TRBD1; J gene: TRBJ2-7; V gene: TRBV30; clone size: -; CDR3 DNA: TGTGCCTGGACGGACAGGGTAGGCGAGCAGTACTTC; CDR3 protein: CAWTDRVGEQYF
D gene: TRBD2; J gene: TRBJ2-1; V gene: TRBV6-2/TRBV6-3; clone size: once; CDR3 DNA: TGTGCCAGCAGGCCTGTTAGCGGGAGGGACTACAATGAGCAGTTCTTC; CDR3 protein: CASRPVSGRDYNEQFF
D gene: -; J gene: TRBJ2-5; V gene: TRBV29-1; clone size: -; CDR3 DNA: TGCAGCGTCCTTCGACAAAACCAAGAGACCCAGTACTTC; CDR3 protein: CSVLRQNQETQYF
D gene: -; J gene: TRBJ1-2; V gene: TRBV25-1; clone size: -; CDR3 DNA: TGTGCCAGCAGTTTCTGGGGGGGTGGCTACACCTTC; CDR3 protein: CASSFWGGGYTF
D gene: -; J gene: TRBJ2-7; V gene: TRBV4-3; clone size: -; CDR3 DNA: TGCGCCAGCAGCCAATCCGGGGGAAGCTCCTACGAGCAGTACTTC; CDR3 protein: CASSQSGGSSYEQYF
D gene: TRBD2; J gene: TRBJ2-1; V gene: TRBV6-2/TRBV6-3; clone size: -; CDR3 DNA: TGTGCCAGCAGTACCACTAGCGGGGGTCTCAATGAGCAGTTCTTC; CDR3 protein: CASSTTSGGLNEQFF
D gene: -; J gene: TRBJ1-1; V gene: TRBV28; clone size: -; CDR3 DNA: TGTGCCAGCAGTTTAGTCTTCGGGGTTGGTTACACTGAAGCTTTCTTT; CDR3 protein: CASSLVFGVGYTEAFF
D gene: TRBD1; J gene: TRBJ1-1; V gene: TRBV11-3; clone size: -; CDR3 DNA: TGTGCCAGCAGCCGAACCCCCACAGGGGGGAACACTGAAGCTTTCTTT; CDR3 protein: CASSRTPTGGNTEAFF
D gene: -; J gene: TRBJ1-5; V gene: TRBV19; clone size: -; CDR3 DNA: TGTGCCAGTACCCTAAATTGGGGAGGGGTTCAGCCCCAGCATTTT; CDR3 protein: CASTLNWGGVQPQHF
D gene: -; J gene: TRBJ1-4; V gene: TRBV7-9; clone size: -; CDR3 DNA: TGTGCCAGCAGCTTACAGGAAATGAGAACTAATGAAAAACTGTTTTTT; CDR3 protein: CASSLQEMRTNEKLFF
D gene: -; J gene: TRBJ1-1; V gene: TRBV27; clone size: -; CDR3 DNA: TGTGCCAGCAGTTTTCAAGCAGGGGTGAACACTGAAGCTTTCTTT; CDR3 protein: CASSFQAGVNTEAFF
D gene: -; J gene: TRBJ2-7; V gene: TRBV4-3; clone size: -; CDR3 DNA: TGCGCCAGCAGCCAAGGCGGCCGGGGGTACGACGAGCAGTACTTC; CDR3 protein: CASSQGGRGYDEQYF
D gene: TRBD1; J gene: TRBJ1-2; V gene: TRBV10-3; clone size: -; CDR3 DNA: TGTGCCATCACTCCGGACAGGGTCGATGGAGGCTACACCTTC; CDR3 protein: CAITPDRVDGGYTF
D gene: -; J gene: TRBJ1-2; V gene: TRBV5-4; clone size: once; CDR3 DNA: TGTGCCAGCAGCTTGGGATCAGGGGAAGACTATGGCTACACCTTC; CDR3 protein: CASSLGSGEDYGYTF
D gene: -; J gene: TRBJ2-3; V gene: TRBV5-1; clone size: -; CDR3 DNA: TGCGCCAGCAGAGTAACGGGACTCAGCACAGATACGCAGTATTTT; CDR3 protein: CASRVTGLSTDTQYF
D gene: -; J gene: TRBJ2-5; V gene: TRBV5-6; clone size: many; CDR3 DNA: TGTGCCAGCAGCCGAGACGAGGAGGAGACCCAGTACTTC; CDR3 protein: CASSRDEEETQYF
D gene: TRBD2; J gene: TRBJ2-7; V gene: TRBV7-2; clone size: -; CDR3 DNA: TGTGCCAGCAGCTTAGACGGACTAGCGGGGAGGTACGAGCAGTACTTC; CDR3 protein: CASSLDGLAGRYEQYF
D gene: TRBD2; J gene: TRBJ2-1; V gene: TRBV27; clone size: -; CDR3 DNA: TGTGCCAGTCATCCCCGGCCCAGGACTAGCGGGGATTCGACCTACAATGAGCAGTTCTTC; CDR3 protein: CASHPRPRTSGDSTYNEQFF
D gene: -; J gene: TRBJ2-2; V gene: TRBV6-5; clone size: once; CDR3 DNA: TGTGCCATCGGTGGTCAGCGTCGAAACACCGGGGAGCTGTTTTTT; CDR3 protein: CAIGGQRRNTGELFF
D gene: TRBD1; J gene: TRBJ1-4; V gene: TRBV2; clone size: few; CDR3 DNA: TGTGCCAGCAGTAAAGGACAGGCAACTAATGAAAAACTGTTTTTT; CDR3 protein: CASSKGQATNEKLFF
D gene: TRBD2; J gene: TRBJ2-7; V gene: TRBV4-2; clone size: many; CDR3 DNA: TGTGCCAGCAGCCAAGATGGGACTAGCGGGAGCCACGAGCAGTACTTC; CDR3 protein: CASSQDGTSGSHEQYF
D gene: TRBD1; J gene: TRBJ2-3; V gene: TRBV2; clone size: -; CDR3 DNA: TGTGCCAGCAGGCCGACGGGGACAGACACAGATACGCAGTATTTT; CDR3 protein: CASRPTGTDTDTQYF
D gene: -; J gene: TRBJ1-1; V gene: TRBV2; clone size: few; CDR3 DNA: TGTGCCAGCAGTCCCGGGGATGAAGCTTTCTTT; CDR3 protein: CASSPGDEAFF
D gene: TRBD1; J gene: TRBJ2-1; V gene: TRBV28; clone size: -; CDR3 DNA: TGTGCCAGCATCCCTGGCGGGACAGGGCGGTACAATGAGCAGTTCTTC; CDR3 protein: CASIPGGTGRYNEQFF
D gene: TRBD1; J gene: TRBJ1-5; V gene: TRBV28; clone size: -; CDR3 DNA: TGTGCCAGCATTCTGGGACAGGGGGCCACGTCCACCCAGCCCCAGCATTTT; CDR3 protein: CASILGQGATSTQPQHF
D gene: TRBD2; J gene: TRBJ2-1; V gene: TRBV20-1; clone size: -; CDR3 DNA: TGCAGTGCGAGTCGGGGACTAGCGGGGGGCGGAAGCTCCTACAATGAGCAGTTCTTC; CDR3 protein: CSASRGLAGGGSSYNEQFF
D gene: TRBD2; J gene: TRBJ2-7; V gene: TRBV12-5; clone size: -; CDR3 DNA: TGTGCTAGTGGGGAGTGGACTAGCGGGTTGTACGAGCAGTACTTC; CDR3 protein: CASGEWTSGLYEQYF
D gene: -; J gene: TRBJ2-2; V gene: TRBV24-1; clone size: -; CDR3 DNA: TGTGCCACCGATAGCACCGGGGAGCTGTTTTTT; CDR3 protein: CATDSTGELFF
D gene: TRBD1; J gene: TRBJ1-2; V gene: TRBV7-9; clone size: -; CDR3 DNA: TGTGCCAGCAGCTACAGGGGCTCTGAGAGGGGCTACACCTTC; CDR3 protein: CASSYRGSERGYTF
D gene: -; J gene: TRBJ1-1; V gene: TRBV5-1; clone size: -; CDR3 DNA: TGCGCCAGCAGCTTACTGGCGGGGGAAGCTTTCTTT; CDR3 protein: CASSLLAGEAFF
D gene: -; J gene: TRBJ2-1; V gene: TRBV24-1; clone size: -; CDR3 DNA: TGTGCCACCAGGGCCTCGCGGGGAGACTCCTACAATGAGCAGTTCTTC; CDR3 protein: CATRASRGDSYNEQFF
D gene: -; J gene: TRBJ1-2; V gene: TRBV13; clone size: -; CDR3 DNA: TGTGCCAGCAGCTTGGGCACAGGGACCTATGGCTACACCTTC; CDR3 protein: CASSLGTGTYGYTF
D gene: TRBD1; J gene: TRBJ2-5; V gene: TRBV19; clone size: -; CDR3 DNA: TGTGCCACCCGGGACAGGGGGTTGGGAGAGACCCAGTACTTC; CDR3 protein: CATRDRGLGETQYF
D gene: TRBD1; J gene: TRBJ1-1; V gene: TRBV10-3; clone size: -; CDR3 DNA: TGTGCCATCAGCGGGGACAGAGACACTGAAGCTTTCTTT; CDR3 protein: CAISGDRDTEAFF
D gene: TRBD1; J gene: TRBJ1-2; V gene: TRBV28; clone size: -; CDR3 DNA: TGTGCCAGCAGTTTAGGCGGACAGGGAACCTACCCCTATGGCTACACCTTC; CDR3 protein: CASSLGGQGTYPYGYTF
D gene: TRBD2; J gene: TRBJ2-1; V gene: TRBV12-3/TRBV12-4; clone size: once; CDR3 DNA: TGTGCCAGCACCCGAGCGGGGCTCCGGTTCTTC; CDR3 protein: CASTRAGLRFF
D gene: -; J gene: TRBJ2-2; V gene: TRBV2; clone size: -; CDR3 DNA: TGTGCCAGCACCAGTCAGGGTACCGGGGAGCTGTTTTTT; CDR3 protein: CASTSQGTGELFF
D gene: -; J gene: TRBJ1-1; V gene: TRBV11-3; clone size: once; CDR3 DNA: TGTGCCAGCAGCCCCGGGGGTATGAACACTGAAGCTTTCTTT; CDR3 protein: CASSPGGMNTEAFF
D gene: TRBD2; J gene: TRBJ2-2; V gene: TRBV10-3; clone size: -; CDR3 DNA: TGTGCCATCAAGAGCGGGAGGGCCGAGGCCGGGGAGCTGTTTTTT; CDR3 protein: CAIKSGRAEAGELFF
D gene: TRBD1; J gene: TRBJ2-1; V gene: TRBV10-1; clone size: -; CDR3 DNA: TGCGCCAGCAGTACAGGGGCACCCTACAATGAGCAGTTCTTC; CDR3 protein: CASSTGAPYNEQFF
D gene: -; J gene: TRBJ2-1; V gene: TRBV28; clone size: few; CDR3 DNA: TGTGCCAGCAGCGCCGGCCGGAGGAAGGGTCAGTTCTTC; CDR3 protein: CASSAGRRKGQFF
D gene: -; J gene: TRBJ1-5; V gene: TRBV2; clone size: -; CDR3 DNA: TGTGCCAGCAGTAACCGGGACAACGGAAAAATTAGCAATCAGCCCCAGCATTTT; CDR3 protein: CASSNRDNGKISNQPQHF